This T cell receptor (beta chain) was recorded in a study of STAT3 mutations in large granular lymphocyte leukemia. Across the study: Roughly half the longitudinally sequenced T-LGLL patients had canonical STAT3 mutations. More than half of T-LGLL patients received immunosuppressive therapy. Study results and limitations: Suggested: STAT3 mutation was not the ancestral event for these clonal expansions. Every T-cell large granular lymphocyte leukemia patient had at least one immunodominant TCR beta clonotype.

Germline assignment: CDR1 SGHTA and CDR2 FQGNSA. V gave up 1 base and J gave up 9 bases, with 10 bases separating them. The CDR3 runs 13 residues. Notes on this clone: Its antigen is not known.

Each sample's TCRbeta library yielded on average about 40,773 productive templates. Assay used: immunoSEQ multiplex PCR; TCRdb lists only in-frame clones, some missing. Counted here are under 7,000 clones, under 85% occurring once; the ten biggest clones make up roughly 84%. The rearrangement joins TRBV7-2 to TRBJ2-1; D gene unclear. Material: peripheral blood mononuclear cells. This TCR was sampled from a man aged 35 to 55 with T-cell large granular lymphocyte leukemia. Some clones in this sample may be carry-over from other donors' samples. The CDR3 loop is CASSLGYASEQFF. For the CDR3, the DNA is TGTGCCAGCAGCTTAGGATATGCCAGTGAGCAGTTCTTC.